This T cell receptor beta chain appears in the sequencing data of a study of memory CD8 T cells in hepatitis C reinfection. Turning to the study itself: Chronic HCV followed reinfection in a couple of donors who cleared primary infection.

Data came from immunoSEQ multiplex PCR; TCRdb stores just in-frame clones and leaves some out. The sample has 50,000 or so clones, 89% seen once. The time point here: pre-reinfection, 55 to 20 weeks before reinfection detection. No in vitro expansion preceded TCR sequencing of the sorted cells. Donors were people who inject drugs in the Montreal HEPCO cohort. Two donors provided sorted CD3+ CD8+ CD45RO- naive CD8 T cells at all three reinfection time points. The sample consisted of naive CD8+ T cells sorted from blood. The receptor's source is a man between 18 and 35 years old with hepatitis C virus infection.

CDR3 bases: TGTGCCAGCAGCCCAGGGACAGGGGGGGTCAATGAGCAGTTCTTC. Translated: CASSPGTGGVNEQFF. The chain carries TRBV11-3 and TRBJ2-1; 11 bases are a match to TRBD1. CDR1 and CDR2 from the germline V gene are SGHNT and YENEEA. This CDR3 has 15 residues. The J segment lost 6 bases and the V segment lost 5 bases, leaving 6 bases of the junction unmatched.